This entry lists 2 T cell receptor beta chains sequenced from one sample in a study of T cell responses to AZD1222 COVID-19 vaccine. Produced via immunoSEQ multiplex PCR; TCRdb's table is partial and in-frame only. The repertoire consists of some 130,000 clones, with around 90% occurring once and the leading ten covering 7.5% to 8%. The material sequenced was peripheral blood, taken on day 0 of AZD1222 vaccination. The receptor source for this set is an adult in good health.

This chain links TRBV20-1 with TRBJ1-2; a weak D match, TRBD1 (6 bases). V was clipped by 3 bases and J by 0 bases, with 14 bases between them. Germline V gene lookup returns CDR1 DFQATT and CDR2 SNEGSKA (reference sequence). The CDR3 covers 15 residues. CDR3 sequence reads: CSASPRQATNYGYTF. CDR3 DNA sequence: TGCAGTGCTAGTCCCAGACAGGCGACTAACTATGGCTACACCTTC.

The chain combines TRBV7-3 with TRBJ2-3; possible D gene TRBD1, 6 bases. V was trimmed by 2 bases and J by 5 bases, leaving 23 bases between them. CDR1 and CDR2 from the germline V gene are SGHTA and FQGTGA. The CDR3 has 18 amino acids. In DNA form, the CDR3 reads TGTGCCAGCAGCTTAGGTCCCCCCCAGGGGCTACTACGAGATACGCAGTATTTT. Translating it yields CASSLGPPQGLLRDTQYF.